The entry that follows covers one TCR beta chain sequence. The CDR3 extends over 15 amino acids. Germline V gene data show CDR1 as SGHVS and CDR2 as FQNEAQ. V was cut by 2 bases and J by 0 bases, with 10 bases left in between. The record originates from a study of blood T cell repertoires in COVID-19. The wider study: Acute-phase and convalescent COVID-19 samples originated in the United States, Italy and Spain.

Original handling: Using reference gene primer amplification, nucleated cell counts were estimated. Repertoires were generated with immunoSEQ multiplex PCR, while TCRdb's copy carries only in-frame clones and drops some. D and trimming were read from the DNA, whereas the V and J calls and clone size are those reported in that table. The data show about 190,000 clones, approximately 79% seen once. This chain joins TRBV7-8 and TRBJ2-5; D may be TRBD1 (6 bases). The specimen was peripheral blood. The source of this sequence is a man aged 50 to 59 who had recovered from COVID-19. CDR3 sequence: CASSLLPGDQETQYF. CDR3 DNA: TGTGCCAGCAGCTTACTTCCAGGGGACCAAGAGACCCAGTACTTC.